Listed here is a single T cell receptor (beta chain). Its antigen target is currently unknown. No base-level quality is on record; no much larger clone is a single base apart. This entry comes from a study of blood T cell repertoires in COVID-19 (TCRdb year 2020). Regarding the study in general: Samples from collaborators originated in the United States, Italy and Spain and spanned both the acute and convalescent phases of COVID-19. HLA class I and class II types, where available, came from metadata supplied by the sample provider rather than from assay-based typing. The samples were drawn from two sources: the first 160 participants of the ongoing ImmuneRACE study, and 1,000 to 1,500 subjects contributed by 6 global collaborators. Nearly every sample came with metadata listing a de-identified subject ID, COVID-19 status, age in years and sex. A freely available public database, intended as a resource for researchers studying the immune response to SARS-CoV-2, is where the repertoires were released. The dataset comprised deeply sampled blood TCRbeta repertoires from subjects exposed to, actively infected with, or recovered from COVID-19. The prospective study material was composed of cDNA or gDNA derived from T cells, B-cell-depleted T cells, or PBMCs. Overall study results and their limits: How much clinical and demographic metadata was included differed by source and by participant, and the metadata was provided uncurated.

TCRbeta CDR3 regions were amplified from genomic DNA by means of the immunoSEQ Assay, a bias-controlled multiplex PCR. Per the authors' processing: The number of nucleated cells in each sample was estimated from the amplification of reference gene primers within the assay. To quantify the absolute abundance of each unique TCRbeta CDR3 rearrangement, sequence reads were collapsed and filtered. For each sample, productive Simpson clonality was calculated as the square root of Simpson's diversity index across productive rearrangements. As stored in TCRdb, this immuneACCESS dataset retains in-frame rearrangements with V and J assigned. A fraction of the clones does not appear; measured against another copy, unresolved V genes explain less than half of the discrepancy, and the remainder lacks a known reason. Clone size and the V and J calls come from that table; the DNA yielded D and trimming. The sample table holds tens of thousands of clones, of which about 91% were seen once. Of the sample, around 45% is held by the ten largest clones.

For CDR1 and CDR2, the germline V gene (reference sequence) lists MNHEY and SMNVEV. Including the terminal cysteine and phenylalanine, the CDR3 comprises 15 residues. The retained sequence is limited to the CDR3, 45 bases, with the frame set at the first base. Trimming leaves V shorter by 4 bases and J shorter by 8 bases, with the junction holding 5 bases beyond the gene matches. One collaborating source in Seattle enrolled patients while the patients were actively infected and followed the patients over time throughout the course of disease. The collaborating institutions used their own protocols to collect whole blood in K2EDTA tubes. Collaborator samples were shipped for TCRbeta analysis as frozen whole blood, isolated PBMCs, or DNA extracted from either sample type.

The source of this sequence is a woman aged 55-75 years with COVID-19, enrolled during active disease. The specimen sequenced was peripheral blood. The chain uses TRBV27 and TRBJ1-6, with 10 middle bases fitting TRBD1. The CDR3 protein is CASSSDRGLYSPLHF. The nucleotide sequence reads TGTGCCAGCAGTTCCGACAGGGGGCTTTATTCACCCCTCCACTTT.